This T cell receptor (beta chain) was recorded in a study of blood T cells in healthy people across ages. Next came a second PCR, run for about 7 to 11 cycles, which used a sample-barcoded 5' primer along with a J-beta primer mix. Using its own MiXCR run on the 5' RACE reads, TCRdb lists one record per CDR3 protein. The repertoire consists of about 720,000 distinct CDR3 sequences, with approximately 25% occurring once and the leading ten covering approximately 4%. Per germline, CDR1 MNHEY and CDR2 SVGEGT. The CDR3 has 18 amino acids. This clonotype was detected once. Compared with germline, one end of the junction differs, possibly owing to a read error. The same sample was also studied in work on T cells of mothers and their children.

The receptor's source is a boy aged 5-17 years in good health. Sequenced sample: blood. The chain uses TRBV6-2 or TRBV6-3 and TRBJ2-5, with 8 bases aligning to TRBD1. CDR3 in DNA: TGTGCCAGCAGCGTTGAACGGACAGGGAAATTCAGGTGGGAGAGCCAGTACTTC. Its translation: CASSVERTGKFRWESQYF.